These T cell receptor beta chains were read from a single sample in a study of cytomegalovirus exposure and HLA in healthy donors. The data were produced by immunoSEQ multiplex PCR, yet TCRdb's version contains in-frame clones alone and is incomplete. The sample has under 80,000 clones; 90% to 95% are singletons. Sequenced material: PBMCs. The receptors were sampled from a woman between 18 and 29 years old in good health and CMV-seronegative. Each CDR3 is given with its conserved first and last residue. The order of the fields is V gene, CDR3 length, J gene, D gene, clone size, CDR3 DNA, CDR3 protein. D genes are given only for firm matches. Clone size is shown for a subset of rows, as once, few, many or a class of expanded clone.

V: TRBV29-1
length: 13
J: TRBJ2-7
D: NA
size: NA
DNA: TGCAGCGTTGTCCTTCCTAGCCTCCTCGAGCAGTACTTC
CDR3: CSVVLPSLLEQYF

V: TRBV30
length: 15
J: TRBJ2-1
D: TRBD2
size: NA
DNA: TGTGCCTGGAGTGTACTAGCGGGTGGGACAGATGAGCAGTTCTTC
CDR3: CAWSVLAGGTDEQFF

V: TRBV6-6
length: 15
J: TRBJ1-6
D: NA
size: NA
DNA: TGTGCCAGCAGTACCGGTTTGGTGTATAATTCACCCCTCCACTTT
CDR3: CASSTGLVYNSPLHF

V: TRBV4-1
length: 16
J: TRBJ2-5
D: NA
size: NA
DNA: TGCGCCAGCAGCCCAGAGGATGCACAGGCTTCCGAGACCCAGTACTTC
CDR3: CASSPEDAQASETQYF

V: TRBV12-5
length: 18
J: TRBJ2-4
D: TRBD2
size: NA
DNA: TGTGCTAGTGGATGGGGGCAGGGACTAGCGGGTAGTGCGAACATTCAGTACTTC
CDR3: CASGWGQGLAGSANIQYF

V: TRBV15
length: 18
J: TRBJ1-1
D: NA
size: NA
DNA: TGTGCCACCAGCAGAGAAAACCTGGGACTCCTCAAGGGCACTGAAGCTTTCTTT
CDR3: CATSRENLGLLKGTEAFF

V: TRBV30
length: 14
J: TRBJ2-1
D: NA
size: NA
DNA: TGTGCCGGCCGAACAGCCCCGGCTAACAATGAGCAGTTCTTC
CDR3: CAGRTAPANNEQFF

V: TRBV28
length: 13
J: TRBJ1-2
D: TRBD1
size: once
DNA: TGTGCCAGCACCAGGGACAGGGACTATGGCTACACCTTC
CDR3: CASTRDRDYGYTF

V: TRBV18
length: 13
J: TRBJ2-3
D: NA
size: NA
DNA: TGTGCCAGCTCACCAGGCCCTTCCGATACGCAGTATTTT
CDR3: CASSPGPSDTQYF

V: TRBV6-1
length: 15
J: TRBJ2-7
D: NA
size: NA
DNA: TGTGCCAGCAGTCCAGGACAGTTCCCCTCCTACGAGCAGTACTTC
CDR3: CASSPGQFPSYEQYF

V: TRBV2
length: 13
J: TRBJ1-1
D: NA
size: few
DNA: TGTGCCAGCAGGACACGACAGTTTTTAGAAGCTTTCTTT
CDR3: CASRTRQFLEAFF

V: TRBV6-5
length: 16
J: TRBJ2-1
D: TRBD1
size: NA
DNA: TGTGCCAGCAGTTCCGGGCAGGGGGCGTCCTACAATGAGCAGTTCTTC
CDR3: CASSSGQGASYNEQFF

V: TRBV7-9
length: 17
J: TRBJ2-1
D: NA
size: NA
DNA: TGTGCCAGCAGCTCCCCTAGCGTCAAAAGCTCCTACAATGAGCAGTTCTTC
CDR3: CASSSPSVKSSYNEQFF

V: TRBV4-1
length: 13
J: TRBJ1-1
D: NA
size: NA
DNA: TGCGCCAGCAGCCAAACAGGGAACACTGAAGCTTTCTTT
CDR3: CASSQTGNTEAFF

V: TRBV27
length: 14
J: TRBJ2-3
D: TRBD2
size: once
DNA: TGTGCCAGCAGTTGGGTAGCGGGAGAACGTACGCAGTATTTT
CDR3: CASSWVAGERTQYF

V: TRBV9
length: 17
J: TRBJ2-2
D: NA
size: NA
DNA: TGTGCCAGCAGCGTAGGAAAGGGCAGGGCGAACACCGGGGAGCTGTTTTTT
CDR3: CASSVGKGRANTGELFF

V: TRBV11-2
length: 14
J: TRBJ1-2
D: NA
size: NA
DNA: TGTGCCAGCAGCTCCATAGGGGGGGACTATGGCTACACCTTC
CDR3: CASSSIGGDYGYTF

V: TRBV6-1
length: 14
J: TRBJ2-7
D: TRBD2
size: NA
DNA: TGTGCCAGCAGTGAGGTACGGGGGGGCTACGAGCAGTACTTC
CDR3: CASSEVRGGYEQYF

V: TRBV14
length: 15
J: TRBJ1-2
D: NA
size: once
DNA: TGTGCCAGCAGCCAAGGTTGGCGGCAAAACTATGGCTACACCTTC
CDR3: CASSQGWRQNYGYTF

V: TRBV12-5
length: 12
J: TRBJ1-1
D: NA
size: NA
DNA: TGTGCTAGTGGTTCGTCAGGGTATGAAGCTTTCTTT
CDR3: CASGSSGYEAFF

V: TRBV5-1
length: 15
J: TRBJ2-2
D: NA
size: NA
DNA: TGCGCCAGCAGCTACGATGGGGGGGCCACCGGGGAGCTGTTTTTT
CDR3: CASSYDGGATGELFF

V: TRBV11-2
length: 17
J: TRBJ1-1
D: TRBD1
size: NA
DNA: TGTGCCAGCAGCTATCAGGCGGGACAGGGGCGCACGGCCGAAGCTTTCTTT
CDR3: CASSYQAGQGRTAEAFF

V: TRBV11-2
length: 15
J: TRBJ2-7
D: NA
size: NA
DNA: TGTGCCAGCAGCTTAGGCCAGCGCCTCTCCTACGAGCAGTACTTC
CDR3: CASSLGQRLSYEQYF

V: TRBV14
length: 15
J: TRBJ2-7
D: NA
size: NA
DNA: TGTGCCAGCAGCCAAACAGTGGGCCCATTCTACGAGCAGTACTTC
CDR3: CASSQTVGPFYEQYF

V: TRBV7-6
length: 14
J: TRBJ2-5
D: TRBD2
size: once
DNA: TGTGCCAGCAGCTTAGTCGGGGGGGGAGAGACCCAGTACTTC
CDR3: CASSLVGGGETQYF

V: TRBV6-6
length: 15
J: TRBJ2-5
D: TRBD2
size: once
DNA: TGTGCCAGCAGTTACTCGGGACTAGTCCAAGAGACCCAGTACTTC
CDR3: CASSYSGLVQETQYF

V: TRBV19
length: 11
J: TRBJ1-1
D: NA
size: NA
DNA: TGTGCCACTAACGAGAGGACTGAAGCTTTCTTT
CDR3: CATNERTEAFF

V: TRBV6-5
length: 15
J: TRBJ1-3
D: NA
size: NA
DNA: TGTGCCAGCAGCTCGGGACTGAACTCTGGAAACACCATATATTTT
CDR3: CASSSGLNSGNTIYF

V: TRBV7-2
length: 15
J: TRBJ2-2
D: TRBD2
size: once
DNA: TGTGCCAGCAGCTGGGGACTAGCGGTCCCCGGGGAGCTGTTTTTT
CDR3: CASSWGLAVPGELFF